The 6 T cell receptor beta chains below all came from one sample that was sequenced in a study of cytomegalovirus exposure and HLA in healthy donors. This PCR relied on a set of 60 Vbeta primers and 13 Jbeta primers. Only in-frame clones appear in the TCRdb table, and some are missing; sequencing was by immunoSEQ multiplex PCR. This table holds about 280,000 clones, around 90% found once. The source material was PBMCs. All receptors come from a woman younger than 35 in good health and CMV-seronegative.

This sequence joins TRBV19 and TRBJ1-6; 10 positions agree with TRBD1. The CDR3 is 15 amino acids. V trimming: 7 bases; J trimming: 6 bases; junction bases outside the gene matches: 6. Germline V CDR1 and CDR2: LNHDA, SQIVND (reference sequence). The CDR3 loop reads CASMRTGGTNSPLHF. In nucleotides, the CDR3 is TGTGCCAGTATGCGGACAGGGGGAACTAATTCACCCCTCCACTTT.

The chain couples TRBV27 to TRBJ2-2; tentatively, D is TRBD2 (6 bases). With 7 bases removed from V and 2 bases from J, the gap between germline ends came to 11 bases. Germline V gene sequence: CDR1 MNHEY, CDR2 SMNVEV (reference sequence). This CDR3 is built from 14 residues. CDR3 coding DNA: TGTGCCAGCAATCGGGGGTTTAACACCGGGGAGCTGTTTTTT. It codes for CASNRGFNTGELFF.

This clone was counted once. This chain links TRBV19 with TRBJ1-2; D may be TRBD1 (5 bases). The V gene lost 3 bases and the J gene lost 3 bases, with 8 bases spanning the gap. Per the germline V gene, CDR1 is LNHDA and CDR2 is SQIVND (reference sequence). This CDR3 comprises 13 residues. The CDR3 DNA follows: TGTGCCAGTAGTATGGCGGGACACTATGGCTACACCTTC. It encodes CASSMAGHYGYTF.

CDR3 in amino acids: CAWSLQKRGRGSYNEQFF. The CDR3 DNA sequence: TGTGCCTGGAGCCTCCAAAAAAGGGGGCGGGGCTCCTACAATGAGCAGTTCTTC. J is TRBJ2-1 and V is TRBV30; possible D gene TRBD1, 7 bases. The V gene lost 3 bases and the J gene lost 0 bases, with 21 bases spanning the gap. CDR1 is GTSNPN and CDR2 is SVGIG in the germline V gene (reference sequence). This CDR3 has 18 residues.

This sequence joins TRBV5-4 and TRBJ1-2; TRBD1 matches 7 bases. The V gene end was trimmed by 3 bases and the J gene end by 1 base; junction bases not matched to a gene: 3. The CDR3 is 14 amino acids. CDR1 and CDR2 (germline): SGHNT, YYREEE (reference sequence). The CDR3 sequence: CASSYRDSNYGYTF. The CDR3 coding sequence is TGTGCCAGCAGCTACCGGGACAGTAACTATGGCTACACCTTC.

The genes are TRBV2 and TRBJ1-6; 9 bases fit TRBD1. The CDR3 runs to 15 residues. J was trimmed by 8 bases and V by 6 bases; bases with no gene match: 8. Germline assignment: CDR1 SNHLY and CDR2 FYNNEI. As DNA, the CDR3 is TGTGCCAGCAGCCCAGGACAGGGGTTCTATTCACCCCTCCACTTT. Its translation: CASSPGQGFYSPLHF.